The source of this T cell receptor (beta chain) is a study of control samples from healthy donors and cancer patients. Sequenced by immunoSEQ multiplex PCR; TCRdb stores in-frame clones only, minus some. The sample has some 56,000 clones; roughly 94% are singletons. CDR1 is SNHLY, CDR2 FYNNEI, per germline. The germline V and J ends were trimmed by 6 bases and 7 bases, with 18 bases remaining between them. The CDR3 is made up of 15 amino acids. The gene calls are TRBV2 and TRBJ1-4; no reliable D call. The material sequenced was blood. The source is a man under 40 in good health. The CDR3: CASRAKERIFEKLFF. CDR3 sequence (DNA): TGTGCCAGCAGGGCCAAGGAGAGGATATTTGAAAAACTGTTTTTT.